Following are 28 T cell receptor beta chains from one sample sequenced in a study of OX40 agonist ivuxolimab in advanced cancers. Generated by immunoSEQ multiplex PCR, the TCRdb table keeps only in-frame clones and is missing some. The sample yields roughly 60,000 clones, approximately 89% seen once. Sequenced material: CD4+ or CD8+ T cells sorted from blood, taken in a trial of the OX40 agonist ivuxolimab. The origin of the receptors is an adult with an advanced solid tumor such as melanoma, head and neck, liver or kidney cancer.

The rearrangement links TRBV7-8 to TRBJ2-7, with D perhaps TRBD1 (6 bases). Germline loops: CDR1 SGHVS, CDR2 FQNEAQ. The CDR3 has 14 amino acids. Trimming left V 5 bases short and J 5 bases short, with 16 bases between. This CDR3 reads CASSPNRVRDEQYF. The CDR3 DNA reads TGTGCCAGCAGCCCGAACAGGGTACGAGACGAGCAGTACTTC.

CDR3 sequence (DNA): TGTGCCAGCTCACCTACAAGGTCCGGGGAGCTGTTTTTT. Residues: CASSPTRSGELFF. V gene TRBV18 combines with J gene TRBJ2-2; the D is unclear. The CDR3 covers 13 residues. The V end was cut by 3 bases, the J end by 6 bases, with 8 bases between. Looked up from germline, CDR1 is KGHSH and CDR2 is LQKENI.

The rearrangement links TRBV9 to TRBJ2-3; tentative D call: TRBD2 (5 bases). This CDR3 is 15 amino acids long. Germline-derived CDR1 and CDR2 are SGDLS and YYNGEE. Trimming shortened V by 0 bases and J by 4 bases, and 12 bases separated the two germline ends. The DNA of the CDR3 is TGTGCCAGCAGCGTAGGGCCGGGGATTTCAGATACGCAGTATTTT. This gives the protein CASSVGPGISDTQYF.

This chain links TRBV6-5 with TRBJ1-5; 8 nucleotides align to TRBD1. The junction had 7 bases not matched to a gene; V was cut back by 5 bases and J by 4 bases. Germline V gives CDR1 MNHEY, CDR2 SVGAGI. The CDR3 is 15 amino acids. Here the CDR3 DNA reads TGTGCCAGCAGTCGCGACAGGGGCCTTAATCAGCCCCAGCATTTT. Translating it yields CASSRDRGLNQPQHF.

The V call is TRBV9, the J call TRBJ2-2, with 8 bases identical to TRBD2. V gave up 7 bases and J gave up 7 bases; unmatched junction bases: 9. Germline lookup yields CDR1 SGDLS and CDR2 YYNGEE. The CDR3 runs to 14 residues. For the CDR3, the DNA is TGTGCCAGCGCGAGCGGGAGTCGTATCGGGGAGCTGTTTTTT. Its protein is CASASGSRIGELFF.

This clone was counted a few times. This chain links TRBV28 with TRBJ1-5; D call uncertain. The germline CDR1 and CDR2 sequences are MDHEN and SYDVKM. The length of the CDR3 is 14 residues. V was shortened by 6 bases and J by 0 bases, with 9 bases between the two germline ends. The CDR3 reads CASRPRHSNQPQHF. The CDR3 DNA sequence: TGTGCCAGCAGACCGAGGCATAGCAATCAGCCCCAGCATTTT.

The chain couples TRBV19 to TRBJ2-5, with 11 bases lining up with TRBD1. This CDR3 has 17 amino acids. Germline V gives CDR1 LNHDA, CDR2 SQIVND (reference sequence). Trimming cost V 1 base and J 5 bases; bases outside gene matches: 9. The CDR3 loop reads CASSIGLGQGGLETQYF. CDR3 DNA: TGTGCCAGTAGTATAGGTCTGGGACAGGGGGGATTGGAGACCCAGTACTTC.

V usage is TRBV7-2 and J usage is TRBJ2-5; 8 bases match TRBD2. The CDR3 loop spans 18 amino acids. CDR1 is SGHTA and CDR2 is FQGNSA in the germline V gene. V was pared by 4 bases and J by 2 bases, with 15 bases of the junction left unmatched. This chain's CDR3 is CASSSQYGRAGAQETQYF. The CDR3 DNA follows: TGTGCCAGCAGCTCCCAATACGGGAGGGCGGGGGCACAAGAGACCCAGTACTTC.

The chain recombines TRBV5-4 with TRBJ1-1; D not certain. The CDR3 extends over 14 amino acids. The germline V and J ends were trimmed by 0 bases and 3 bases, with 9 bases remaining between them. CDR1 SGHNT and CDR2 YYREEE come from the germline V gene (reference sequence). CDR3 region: CASSLEGLDTEAFF. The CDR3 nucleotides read TGTGCCAGCAGCTTGGAAGGCCTGGACACTGAAGCTTTCTTT.

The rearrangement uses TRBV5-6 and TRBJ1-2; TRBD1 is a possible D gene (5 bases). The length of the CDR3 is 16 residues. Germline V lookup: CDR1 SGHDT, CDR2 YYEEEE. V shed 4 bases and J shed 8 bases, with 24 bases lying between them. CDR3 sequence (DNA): TGTGCCAGCAGCGGCCGGGACGGAAACTCTATGGAGGGCTACACCTTC. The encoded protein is CASSGRDGNSMEGYTF.

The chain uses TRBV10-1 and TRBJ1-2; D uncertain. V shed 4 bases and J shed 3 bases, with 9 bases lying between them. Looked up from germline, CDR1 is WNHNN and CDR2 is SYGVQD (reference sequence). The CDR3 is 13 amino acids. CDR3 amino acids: CASSVKGDYGYTF. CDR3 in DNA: TGCGCCAGCAGTGTAAAGGGTGACTATGGCTACACCTTC.

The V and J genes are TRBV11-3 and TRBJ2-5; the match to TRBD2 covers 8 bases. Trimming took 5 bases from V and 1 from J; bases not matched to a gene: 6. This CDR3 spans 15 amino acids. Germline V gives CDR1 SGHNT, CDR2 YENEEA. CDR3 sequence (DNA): TGTGCCAGCAGCCCGGGAGGGAGGGCCCAAGAGACCCAGTACTTC. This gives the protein CASSPGGRAQETQYF.

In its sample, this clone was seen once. DNA for the CDR3: TGTGCCAGCTCTCCTCAGACAGGCGGTGAAGCTTTCTTT. Translation gives CASSPQTGGEAFF. The chain carries TRBV18 and TRBJ1-1; perhaps TRBD1 as D (6 bases). CDR1 KGHSH and CDR2 LQKENI come from the germline V gene. V lost 6 bases, J lost 7 bases, and 15 bases lay in between. The CDR3 has 13 amino acids. Drawing the rest from reference TRBV18 and TRBJ1-1, the complete variable domain is NAGVMQNPRHLVRRRGQEARLRCSPMKGHSHVYWYRQLPEEGLKFMVYLQKENIIDESGMPKERFSAEFPKEGPSILRIQQVVRGDSAAYFCASSPQTGGEAFFGQGTRLTVV.

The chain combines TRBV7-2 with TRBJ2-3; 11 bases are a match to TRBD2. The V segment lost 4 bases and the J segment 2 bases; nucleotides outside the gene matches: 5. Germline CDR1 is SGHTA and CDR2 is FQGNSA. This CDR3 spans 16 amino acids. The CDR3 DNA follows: TGTGCCAGCAGCTCGCGACTAGCGGGAAACACAGATACGCAGTATTTT. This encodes CASSSRLAGNTDTQYF.

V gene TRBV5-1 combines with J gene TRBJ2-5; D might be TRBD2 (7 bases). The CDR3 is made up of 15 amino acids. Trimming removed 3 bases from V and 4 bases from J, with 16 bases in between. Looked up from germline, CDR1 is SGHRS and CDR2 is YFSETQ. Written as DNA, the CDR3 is TGCGCCAGCAGCTCGGAAGGGGGGGGCTTAGAGACCCAGTACTTC. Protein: CASSSEGGGLETQYF.

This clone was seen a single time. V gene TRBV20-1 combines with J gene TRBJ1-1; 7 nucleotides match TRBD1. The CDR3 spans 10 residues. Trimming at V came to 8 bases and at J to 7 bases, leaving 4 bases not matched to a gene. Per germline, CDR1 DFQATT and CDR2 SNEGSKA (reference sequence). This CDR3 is CSYRDSEAFF. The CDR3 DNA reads TGCAGTTATAGGGACAGTGAAGCTTTCTTT.

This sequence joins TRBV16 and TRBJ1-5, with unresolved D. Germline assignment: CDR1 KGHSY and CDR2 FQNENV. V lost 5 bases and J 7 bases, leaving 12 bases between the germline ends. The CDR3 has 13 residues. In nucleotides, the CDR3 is TGTGCCAGCAGCGCAACCTGGAGCCAGCCCCAGCATTTT. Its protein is CASSATWSQPQHF.

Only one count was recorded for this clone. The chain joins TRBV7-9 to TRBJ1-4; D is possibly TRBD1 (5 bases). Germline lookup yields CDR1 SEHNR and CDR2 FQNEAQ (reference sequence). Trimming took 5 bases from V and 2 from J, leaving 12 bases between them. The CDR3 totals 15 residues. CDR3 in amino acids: CASSRSGGTNEKLFF. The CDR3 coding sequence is TGTGCCAGCAGCCGTTCTGGGGGGACTAATGAAAAACTGTTTTTT.

CDR3 amino acids: CASSLEPTPGENSPLHF. The CDR3 nucleotides read TGCGCCAGCAGCTTGGAGCCTACCCCAGGAGAAAATTCACCCCTCCACTTT. The rearrangement uses TRBV5-1 and TRBJ1-6; D remains ambiguous. V was shortened by 0 bases and J by 7 bases, with 17 bases between the two germline ends. CDR1 SGHRS and CDR2 YFSETQ come from the germline V gene. The CDR3 has 17 amino acids.

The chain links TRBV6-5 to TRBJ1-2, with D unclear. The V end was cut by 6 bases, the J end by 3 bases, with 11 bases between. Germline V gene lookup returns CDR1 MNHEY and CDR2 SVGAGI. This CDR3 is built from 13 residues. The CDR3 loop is CASRRGNYYGYTF. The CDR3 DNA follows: TGTGCCAGCAGGAGAGGGAACTACTATGGCTACACCTTC.

CDR3 DNA sequence: TGTGCCAGCAGTCTGGGATCCCGCCCTAGCACTGAAGCTTTCTTT. The encoded protein is CASSLGSRPSTEAFF. The rearrangement uses TRBV27 and TRBJ1-1; D is unresolved. The CDR3 runs 15 residues. Per germline, CDR1 MNHEY and CDR2 SMNVEV (reference sequence). The ends were cut back, 5 bases at V and 4 bases at J, with 17 bases in the middle.

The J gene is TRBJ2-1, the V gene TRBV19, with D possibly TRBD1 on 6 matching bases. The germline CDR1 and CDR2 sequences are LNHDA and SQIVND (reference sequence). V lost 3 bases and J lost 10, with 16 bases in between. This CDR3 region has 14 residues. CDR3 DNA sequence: TGTGCCAGTAGTATTACAGGGACCCCCTTAGAGCAGTTCTTC. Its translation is CASSITGTPLEQFF.

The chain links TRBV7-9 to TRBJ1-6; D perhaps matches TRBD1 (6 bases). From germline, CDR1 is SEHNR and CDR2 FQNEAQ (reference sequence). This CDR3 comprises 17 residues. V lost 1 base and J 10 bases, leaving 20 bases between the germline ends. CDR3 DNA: TGTGCCAGCAGCTTAGGTAATCTCCTTGGAGGGGGATCACCCCTCCACTTT. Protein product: CASSLGNLLGGGSPLHF.

For the CDR3, the DNA is TGTGCCAGCAGCGCGACACACACAGATACGCAGTATTTT. The encoded protein is CASSATHTDTQYF. The V gene is TRBV11-3, the J gene TRBJ2-3; D is ambiguous. The CDR3 loop spans 13 amino acids. The ends were cut back, 5 bases at V and 2 bases at J, with 8 bases in the middle. Per germline, CDR1 SGHNT and CDR2 YENEEA. Variable domain in full (rest from reference TRBV11-3 and TRBJ2-3): EAGVVQSPRYKIIEKKQPVAFWCNPISGHNTLYWYLQNLGQGPELLIRYENEEAVDDSQLPKDRFSAERLKGVDSTLKIQPAELGDSAVYLCASSATHTDTQYFGPGTRLTVL.

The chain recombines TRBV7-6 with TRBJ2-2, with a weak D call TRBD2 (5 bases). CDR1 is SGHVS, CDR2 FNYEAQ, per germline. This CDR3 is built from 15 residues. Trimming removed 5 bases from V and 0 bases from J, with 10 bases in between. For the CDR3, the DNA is TGTGCCAGCAGCCTTGGACTCACGAACACCGGGGAGCTGTTTTTT. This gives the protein CASSLGLTNTGELFF.

As DNA, the CDR3 is TGCGCCAGCAGCCAACAACACAGAAATGAGCAGTTCTTC. Protein sequence: CASSQQHRNEQFF. The chain joins TRBV4-1 to TRBJ2-1; D is unresolved. This CDR3 comprises 13 residues. In germline, CDR1 is MGHRA, CDR2 YSYEKL. With 2 bases removed from V and 7 bases from J, the gap between germline ends came to 9 bases.

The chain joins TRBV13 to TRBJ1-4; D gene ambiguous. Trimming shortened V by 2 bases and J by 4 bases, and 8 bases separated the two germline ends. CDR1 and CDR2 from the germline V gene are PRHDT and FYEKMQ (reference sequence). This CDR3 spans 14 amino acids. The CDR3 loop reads CASSLRGRNEKLFF. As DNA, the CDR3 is TGTGCCAGCAGCTTAAGAGGACGTAATGAAAAACTGTTTTTT.

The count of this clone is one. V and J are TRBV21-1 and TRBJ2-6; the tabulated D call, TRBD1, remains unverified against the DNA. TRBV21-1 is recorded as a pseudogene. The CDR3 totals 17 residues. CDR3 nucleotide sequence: TGTGCCAGCAGCAAAGCCCGACAGCCCTCTGGGGCCAACGTCCTGACTTTC. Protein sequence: CASSKARQPSGANVLTF.